Shown below are 5 T cell receptor beta chains from a single sample sequenced in a study of blood T cell repertoires in COVID-19. The assay was immunoSEQ multiplex PCR, and TCRdb's table has in-frame clones only and misses some. The sample yields approximately 170,000 clones, around 83% seen once. Sample: peripheral blood. Receptors originate from a woman aged 65 to 85 with COVID-19, enrolled during active disease.

The genes are TRBV5-5 and TRBJ2-2; TRBD1 matches 11 bases. The CDR3 spans 17 residues. Germline loops: CDR1 SGHKS, CDR2 YYEKEE (reference sequence). Unmatched junction bases numbered 7, after V lost 4 bases and J lost 2 bases. The CDR3 loop is CASSPTRTGGNTGELFF. For the CDR3, the DNA is TGTGCCAGCAGCCCTACACGGACAGGGGGCAACACCGGGGAGCTGTTTTTT.

CDR3 amino acids: CASSVMAGGQETQYF. For the CDR3, the DNA is TGTGCCAGCAGCGTAATGGCGGGAGGCCAAGAGACCCAGTACTTC. The V gene is TRBV9, the J gene TRBJ2-5, with TRBD2 identical over 8 bases. The V and J ends lost 1 base and 1 base, in that order; junction bases with no gene match: 3. This CDR3 has 15 residues. From germline, CDR1 is SGDLS and CDR2 YYNGEE.

The rearrangement uses TRBV5-1 and TRBJ1-3; 7 bases line up with TRBD1. This CDR3 has 16 amino acids. Per germline, CDR1 SGHRS and CDR2 YFSETQ. Unmatched junction bases numbered 9, after V lost 6 bases and J lost 0 bases. CDR3 bases: TGCGCCAGCACCCCGACAGGGTCGTACTCTGGAAACACCATATATTTT. Translation: CASTPTGSYSGNTIYF. Supplemented by reference TRBV5-1 and TRBJ1-3, the full variable domain reads KAGVTQTPRYLIKTRGQQVTLSCSPISGHRSVSWYQQTPGQGLQFLFEYFSETQRNKGNFPGRFSGRQFSNSRSEMNVSTLELGDSALYLCASTPTGSYSGNTIYFGEGSWLTVV.

This clone has only one observation. The gene calls are TRBV24-1 and TRBJ2-2; the match to TRBD2 covers 9 bases. Germline V gene sequence: CDR1 KGHDR, CDR2 SFDVKD. V was pared by 2 bases and J by 2 bases, with 5 bases of the junction left unmatched. The CDR3 is made up of 17 amino acids. CDR3 sequence reads: CATSDSAGGPNTGELFF. CDR3 in DNA: TGTGCCACCAGTGATTCTGCGGGAGGGCCAAACACCGGGGAGCTGTTTTTT.

The rearrangement uses TRBV21-1 and TRBJ2-2; the DNA was not used to check the table's D call, TRBD1. TRBV21-1 is tagged as a pseudogene. The CDR3 is made up of 14 amino acids. The CDR3 DNA is TGTGCCAGCACCCTACAGGGGGTATGCGGGGAGCTGTTTTTT. Encoded protein: CASTLQGVCGELFF.